The clone carrying this T cell receptor (beta chain) was observed once. CDR1 and CDR2 from the germline V gene are MNHNS and SASEGT. J gave up 4 bases and V 6 bases, and 5 bases lay outside the gene matches. This CDR3 spans 14 amino acids. This sample was taken from a study of technical replicates of blood from a handful of donors. Assay used: immunoSEQ multiplex PCR; TCRdb lists only in-frame clones, some missing. The sample lists just over 95,000 clones; about 95% were seen once. This clonotype was obtained from a human donor in good health. Sequenced sample: T cells isolated from PBMCs. The chain joins TRBV6-1 to TRBJ2-1, with 8 bases aligning to TRBD1. The CDR3 nucleotides are TGTGCCAGCAGGACCGGGACAGGTTACAATGAGCAGTTCTTC. This sequence encodes CASRTGTGYNEQFF.